Below are 2 T cell receptor beta chains sequenced from a single sample in a study of cytomegalovirus exposure and HLA in healthy donors. The primer mix had 60 Vbeta and 13 Jbeta primers. Some clones are missing from TCRdb's copy, which holds only in-frame ones; the method was immunoSEQ multiplex PCR. The table shows 45,000 to 65,000 clones, with roughly 73% occurring only once. Sequences were obtained from PBMCs. All receptors come from a man aged 18 to 30 in good health and CMV-seronegative.

V is TRBV18 and J is TRBJ2-7; 7 bases map to TRBD1. This CDR3 spans 14 amino acids. Germline CDR1 reads KGHSH; CDR2 reads LQKENI. The V gene end was trimmed by 4 bases and the J gene end by 3 bases; junction bases not matched to a gene: 6. The CDR3 reads CASSQTGKFYEQYF. The CDR3 DNA sequence: TGTGCCAGCTCACAGACAGGGAAGTTCTACGAGCAGTACTTC.

This clone has only a few counts. The genes are TRBV15 and TRBJ1-2, with 8 nucleotides matching TRBD1. Germline CDR1 is LNHNV and CDR2 is YYDKDF (reference sequence). The CDR3 spans 14 residues. V lost 5 bases and J lost 2; bases outside the gene matches: 4. The CDR3 is CATSARTGNYGYTF. The CDR3, as DNA: TGTGCCACCAGCGCCCGGACAGGGAACTATGGCTACACCTTC.